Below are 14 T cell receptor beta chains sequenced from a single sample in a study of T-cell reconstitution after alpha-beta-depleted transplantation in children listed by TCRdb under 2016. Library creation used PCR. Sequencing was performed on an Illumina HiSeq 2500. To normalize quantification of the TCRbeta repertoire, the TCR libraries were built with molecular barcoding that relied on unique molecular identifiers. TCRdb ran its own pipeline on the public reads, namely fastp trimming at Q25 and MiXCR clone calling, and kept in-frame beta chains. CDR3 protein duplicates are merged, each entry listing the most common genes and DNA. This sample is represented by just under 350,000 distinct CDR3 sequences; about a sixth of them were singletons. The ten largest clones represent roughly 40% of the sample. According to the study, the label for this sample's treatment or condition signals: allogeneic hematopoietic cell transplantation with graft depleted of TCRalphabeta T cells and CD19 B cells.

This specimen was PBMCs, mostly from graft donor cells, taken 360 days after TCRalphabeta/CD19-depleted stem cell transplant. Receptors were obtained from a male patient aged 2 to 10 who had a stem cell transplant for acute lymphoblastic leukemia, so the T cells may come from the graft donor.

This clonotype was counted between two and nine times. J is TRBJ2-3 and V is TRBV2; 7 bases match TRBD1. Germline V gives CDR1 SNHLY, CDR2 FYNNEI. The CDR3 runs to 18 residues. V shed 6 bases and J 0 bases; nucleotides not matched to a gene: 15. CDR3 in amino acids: CASSRSAPGTASTDTQYF. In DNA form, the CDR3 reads TGTGCCAGCAGCCGTTCCGCCCCCGGGACAGCGAGCACAGATACGCAGTATTTT.

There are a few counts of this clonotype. The CDR3 DNA follows: TGTGCCAGCAGCCAATCCGGGACACCTCATCAGCCCCAGCATTTT. This codes for CASSQSGTPHQPQHF. The V and J genes are TRBV4-2 and TRBJ1-5; tentative D call: TRBD1 (6 bases). V was shortened by 2 bases and J by 5 bases, with 13 bases between the two germline ends. Germline CDR1 reads LGHNA; CDR2 reads YNFKEQ. The CDR3 sequence is 15 residues long.

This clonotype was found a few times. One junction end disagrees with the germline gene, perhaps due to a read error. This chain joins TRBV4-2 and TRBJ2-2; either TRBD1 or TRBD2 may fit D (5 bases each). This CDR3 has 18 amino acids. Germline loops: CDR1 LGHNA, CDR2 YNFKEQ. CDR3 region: CASSKEAGLATNTGELFF. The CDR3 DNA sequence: TGTGCCAGCAGCAAAGAGGCAGGGTTAGCGACGAACACCGGGGAGCTGTTTTTT.

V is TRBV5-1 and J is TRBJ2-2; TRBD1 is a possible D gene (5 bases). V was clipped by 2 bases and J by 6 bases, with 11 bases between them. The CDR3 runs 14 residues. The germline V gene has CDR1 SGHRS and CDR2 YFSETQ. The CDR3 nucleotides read TGCGCCAGCAGCTTCGGACAAAAGGCCGGGGAGCTGTTTTTT. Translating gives CASSFGQKAGELFF.

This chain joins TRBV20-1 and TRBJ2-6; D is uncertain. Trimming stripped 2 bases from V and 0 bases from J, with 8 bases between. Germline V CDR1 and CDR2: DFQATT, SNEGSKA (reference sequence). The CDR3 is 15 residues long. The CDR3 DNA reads TGCAGTGCTAGACAGGATAACTCTGGGGCCAACGTCCTGACTTTC. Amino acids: CSARQDNSGANVLTF.

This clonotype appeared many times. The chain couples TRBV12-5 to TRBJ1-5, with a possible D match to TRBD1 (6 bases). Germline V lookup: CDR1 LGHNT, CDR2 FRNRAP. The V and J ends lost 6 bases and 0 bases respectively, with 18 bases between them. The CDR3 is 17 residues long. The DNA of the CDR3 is TGTGCTAGTGGCCGACAGGTTTTCTCAAATAGCAATCAGCCCCAGCATTTT. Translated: CASGRQVFSNSNQPQHF.

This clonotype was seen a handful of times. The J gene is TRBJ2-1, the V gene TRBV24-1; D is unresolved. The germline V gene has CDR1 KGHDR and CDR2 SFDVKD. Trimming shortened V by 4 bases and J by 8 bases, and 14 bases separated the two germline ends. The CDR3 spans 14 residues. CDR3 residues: CATSEASSGDEQFF. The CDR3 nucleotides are TGTGCCACCAGTGAGGCTAGTAGTGGAGATGAGCAGTTCTTC.

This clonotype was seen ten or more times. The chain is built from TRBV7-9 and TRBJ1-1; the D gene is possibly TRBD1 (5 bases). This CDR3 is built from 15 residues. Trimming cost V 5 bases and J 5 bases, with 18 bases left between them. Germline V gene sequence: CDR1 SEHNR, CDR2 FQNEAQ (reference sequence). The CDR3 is CASSPGAGVETEAFF. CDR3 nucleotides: TGTGCCAGCAGCCCGGGCGCGGGGGTTGAGACTGAAGCTTTCTTT. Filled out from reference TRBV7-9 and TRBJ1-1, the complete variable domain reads DTGVSQNPRHKITKRGQNVTFRCDPISEHNRLYWYRQTLGQGPEFLTYFQNEAQLEKSRLLSDRFSAERPKGSFSTLEIQRTEQGDSAMYLCASSPGAGVETEAFFGQGTRLTVV.

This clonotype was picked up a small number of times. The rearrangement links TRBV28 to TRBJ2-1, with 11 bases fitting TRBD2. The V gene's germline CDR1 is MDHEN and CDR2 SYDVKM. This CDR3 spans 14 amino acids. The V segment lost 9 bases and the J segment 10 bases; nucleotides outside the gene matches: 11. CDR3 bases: TGTGCCAGTCTGAGGACTAGCGGGTTAGAAGAGCAGTTCTTC. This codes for CASLRTSGLEEQFF.

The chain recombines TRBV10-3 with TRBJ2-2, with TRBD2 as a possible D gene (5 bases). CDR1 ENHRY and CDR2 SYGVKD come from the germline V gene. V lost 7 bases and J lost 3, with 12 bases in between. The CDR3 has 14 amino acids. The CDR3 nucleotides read TGTGCCATCAAACCGGGGAGAGACACCGGGGAGCTGTTTTTT. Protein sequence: CAIKPGRDTGELFF.

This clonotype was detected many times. For the CDR3, the DNA is TGTGCCAGCAGTGACCTCTCGGATACGCAGTATTTT. This translates into CASSDLSDTQYF. The chain uses TRBV25-1 and TRBJ2-3; D remains unclear. Germline V gene lookup returns CDR1 MGHDK and CDR2 SYGVNS. This CDR3 is 12 amino acids long. Trimming took 3 bases from V and 6 from J, leaving 7 bases between them. Combining the CDR3 with reference TRBV25-1 and TRBJ2-3 gives the whole variable domain EADIYQTPRYLVIGTGKKITLECSQTMGHDKMYWYQQDPGMELHLIHYSYGVNSTEKGDLSSESTVSRIRTEHFPLTLESARPSHTSQYLCASSDLSDTQYFGPGTRLTVL.

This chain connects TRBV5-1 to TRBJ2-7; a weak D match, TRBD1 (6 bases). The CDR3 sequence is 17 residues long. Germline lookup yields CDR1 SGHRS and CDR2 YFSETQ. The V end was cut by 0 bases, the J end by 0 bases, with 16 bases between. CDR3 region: CASSLAPPDRPSYEQYF. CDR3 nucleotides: TGCGCCAGCAGCTTGGCCCCCCCTGACAGGCCCTCCTACGAGCAGTACTTC.

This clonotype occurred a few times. The CDR3 DNA is TGTGCCAGCAGTTACTTTCGGTCGGGGGCCTCCTACGAGCAGTACTTC. This translates into CASSYFRSGASYEQYF. The chain combines TRBV6-2 or TRBV6-3 with TRBJ2-7; either TRBD1 or TRBD2 may supply D (6 bases each). The CDR3 extends over 16 amino acids. V was pared by 1 base and J by 0 bases, with 13 bases between. Looked up from germline, CDR1 is MNHEY and CDR2 is SVGEGT.

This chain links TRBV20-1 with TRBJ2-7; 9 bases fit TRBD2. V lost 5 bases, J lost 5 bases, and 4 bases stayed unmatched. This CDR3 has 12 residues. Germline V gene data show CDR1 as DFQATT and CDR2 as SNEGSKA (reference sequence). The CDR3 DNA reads TGCAGTGCTGGCAGGACTAGCGACGAGCAGTACTTC. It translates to CSAGRTSDEQYF.